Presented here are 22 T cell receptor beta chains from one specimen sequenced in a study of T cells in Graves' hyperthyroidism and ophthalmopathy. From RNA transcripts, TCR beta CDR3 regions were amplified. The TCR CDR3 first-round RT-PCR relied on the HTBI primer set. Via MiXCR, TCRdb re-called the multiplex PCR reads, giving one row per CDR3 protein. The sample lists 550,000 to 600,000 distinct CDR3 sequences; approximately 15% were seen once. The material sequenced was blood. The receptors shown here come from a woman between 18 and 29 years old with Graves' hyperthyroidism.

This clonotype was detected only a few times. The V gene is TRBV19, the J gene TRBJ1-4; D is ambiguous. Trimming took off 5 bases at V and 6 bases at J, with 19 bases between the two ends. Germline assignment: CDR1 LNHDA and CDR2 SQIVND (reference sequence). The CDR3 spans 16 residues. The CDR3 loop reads CASSSIRGQGDEKLFF. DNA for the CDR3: TGTGCCAGTAGTTCGATCCGGGGTCAAGGCGATGAAAAACTGTTTTTT.

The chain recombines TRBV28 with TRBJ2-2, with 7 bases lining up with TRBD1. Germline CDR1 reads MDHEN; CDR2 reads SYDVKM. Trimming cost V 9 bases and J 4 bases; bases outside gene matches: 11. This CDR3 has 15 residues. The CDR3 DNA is TGTGCCAGTTTAAACAACAGGGGCCGCACCGGGGAGCTGTTTTTT. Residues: CASLNNRGRTGELFF.

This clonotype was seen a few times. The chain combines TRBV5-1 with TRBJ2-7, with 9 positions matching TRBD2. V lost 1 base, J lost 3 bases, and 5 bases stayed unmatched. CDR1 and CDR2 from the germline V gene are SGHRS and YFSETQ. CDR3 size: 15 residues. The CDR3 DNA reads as TGCGCCAGCAGCTTGTCTTCTAGCGGGATCTACGAGCAGTACTTC. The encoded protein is CASSLSSSGIYEQYF.

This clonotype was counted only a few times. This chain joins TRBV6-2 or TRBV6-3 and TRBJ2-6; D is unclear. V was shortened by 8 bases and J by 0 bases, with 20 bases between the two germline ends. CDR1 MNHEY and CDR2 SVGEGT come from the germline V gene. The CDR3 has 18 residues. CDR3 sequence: CASLDPSGRFSGANVLTF. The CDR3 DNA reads TGTGCCAGCCTAGACCCCTCCGGACGATTCTCTGGGGCCAACGTCCTGACTTTC.

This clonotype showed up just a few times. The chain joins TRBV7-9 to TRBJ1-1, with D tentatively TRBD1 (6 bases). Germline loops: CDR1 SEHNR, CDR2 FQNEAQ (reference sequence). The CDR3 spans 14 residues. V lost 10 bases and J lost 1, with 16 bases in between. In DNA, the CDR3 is TGTGCCACCGGAGAGAGGGGGTCGAACACTGAAGCTTTCTTT. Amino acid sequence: CATGERGSNTEAFF.

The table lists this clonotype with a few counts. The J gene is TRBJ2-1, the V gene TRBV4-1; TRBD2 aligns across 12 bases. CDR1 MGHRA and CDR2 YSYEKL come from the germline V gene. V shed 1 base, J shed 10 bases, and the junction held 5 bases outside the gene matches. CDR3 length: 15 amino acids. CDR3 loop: CASSQGTSGNSEQFF. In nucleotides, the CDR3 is TGCGCCAGCAGCCAAGGGACTAGCGGGAATAGCGAGCAGTTCTTC.

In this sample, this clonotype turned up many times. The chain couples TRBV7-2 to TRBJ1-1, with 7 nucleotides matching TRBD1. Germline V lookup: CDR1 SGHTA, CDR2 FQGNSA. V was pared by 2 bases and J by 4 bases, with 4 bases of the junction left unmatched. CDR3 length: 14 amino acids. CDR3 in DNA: TGTGCCAGCAGCTTAAAAGGGGGCGGCACTGAAGCTTTCTTT. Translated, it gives CASSLKGGGTEAFF.

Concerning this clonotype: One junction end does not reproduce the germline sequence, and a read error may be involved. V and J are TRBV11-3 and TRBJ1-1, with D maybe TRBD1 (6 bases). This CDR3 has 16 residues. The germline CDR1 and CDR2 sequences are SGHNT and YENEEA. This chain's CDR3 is CASSLPWSGANTEVFF. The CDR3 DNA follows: TGTGCCAGCAGCTTACCTTGGTCAGGGGCGAACACTGAAGTTTTCTTT. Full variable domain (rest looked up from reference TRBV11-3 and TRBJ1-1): EAGVVQSPRYKIIEKKQPVAFWCNPISGHNTLYWYLQNLGQGPELLIRYENEEAVDDSQLPKDRFSAERLKGVDSTLKIQPAELGDSAVYLCASSLPWSGANTEVFFGQGTRLTVV.

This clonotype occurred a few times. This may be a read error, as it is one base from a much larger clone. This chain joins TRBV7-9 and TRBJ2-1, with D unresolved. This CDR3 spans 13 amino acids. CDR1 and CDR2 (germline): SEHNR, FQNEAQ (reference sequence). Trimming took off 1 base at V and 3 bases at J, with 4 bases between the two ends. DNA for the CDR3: TGTGCCAGCAGCTTAGGCTACTACAATGAGCAGTTCTTC. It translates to CASSLGYYNEQFF.

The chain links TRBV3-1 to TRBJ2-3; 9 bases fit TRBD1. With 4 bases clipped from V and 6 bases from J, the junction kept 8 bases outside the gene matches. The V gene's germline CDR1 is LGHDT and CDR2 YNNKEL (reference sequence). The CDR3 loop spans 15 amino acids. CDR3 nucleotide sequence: TGTGCCAGCAGCCCGGGACAGGGAACGGGGGATACGCAGTATTTT. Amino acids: CASSPGQGTGDTQYF.

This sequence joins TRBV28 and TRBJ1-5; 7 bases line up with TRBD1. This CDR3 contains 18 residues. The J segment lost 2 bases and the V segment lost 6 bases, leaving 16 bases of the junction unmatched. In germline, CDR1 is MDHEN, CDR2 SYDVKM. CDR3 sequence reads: CASSPLLEGGWGNQPQHF. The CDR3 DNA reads TGTGCCAGCAGCCCTTTATTAGAAGGGGGCTGGGGCAATCAGCCCCAGCATTTT.

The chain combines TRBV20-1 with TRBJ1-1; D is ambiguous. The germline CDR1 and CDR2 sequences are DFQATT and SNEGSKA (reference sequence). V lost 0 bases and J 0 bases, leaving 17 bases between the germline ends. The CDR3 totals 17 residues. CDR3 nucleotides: TGCAGTGCTAGAGATCATCGAAAAGCAGGAATGAACACTGAAGCTTTCTTT. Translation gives CSARDHRKAGMNTEAFF.

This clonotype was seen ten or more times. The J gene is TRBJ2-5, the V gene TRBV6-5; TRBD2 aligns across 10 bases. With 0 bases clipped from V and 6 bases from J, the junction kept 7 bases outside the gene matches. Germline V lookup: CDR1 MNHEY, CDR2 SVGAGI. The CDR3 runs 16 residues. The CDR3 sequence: CASSYSGTSVTKTQYF. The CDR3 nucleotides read TGTGCCAGCAGTTACTCCGGGACTAGCGTCACGAAGACCCAGTACTTC.

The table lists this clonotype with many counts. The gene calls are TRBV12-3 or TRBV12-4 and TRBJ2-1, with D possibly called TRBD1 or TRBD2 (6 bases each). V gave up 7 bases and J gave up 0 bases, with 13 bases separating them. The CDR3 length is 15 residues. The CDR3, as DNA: TGTGCCAGCAAACTAAAGGGGGGCTCCTACAATGAGCAGTTCTTC. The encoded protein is CASKLKGGSYNEQFF.

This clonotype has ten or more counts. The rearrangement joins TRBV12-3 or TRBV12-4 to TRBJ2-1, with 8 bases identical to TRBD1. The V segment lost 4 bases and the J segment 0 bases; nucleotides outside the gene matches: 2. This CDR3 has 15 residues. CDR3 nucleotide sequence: TGTGCCAGCAGTTCGACAGGGGCCTCCTACAATGAGCAGTTCTTC. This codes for CASSSTGASYNEQFF.

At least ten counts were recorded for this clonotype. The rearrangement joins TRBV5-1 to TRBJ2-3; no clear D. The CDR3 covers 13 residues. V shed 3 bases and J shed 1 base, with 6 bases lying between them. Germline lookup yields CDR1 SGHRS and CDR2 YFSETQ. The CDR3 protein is CASSSWGTDTQYF. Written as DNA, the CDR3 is TGCGCCAGCAGCTCGTGGGGCACAGATACGCAGTATTTT.

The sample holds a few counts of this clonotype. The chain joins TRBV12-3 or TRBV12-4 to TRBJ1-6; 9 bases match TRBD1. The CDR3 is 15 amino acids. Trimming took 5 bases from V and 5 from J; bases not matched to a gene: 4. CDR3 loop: CASSLDRGNNSPLHF. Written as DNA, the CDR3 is TGTGCCAGCAGTCTGGACAGGGGAAATAATTCACCCCTCCACTTT.

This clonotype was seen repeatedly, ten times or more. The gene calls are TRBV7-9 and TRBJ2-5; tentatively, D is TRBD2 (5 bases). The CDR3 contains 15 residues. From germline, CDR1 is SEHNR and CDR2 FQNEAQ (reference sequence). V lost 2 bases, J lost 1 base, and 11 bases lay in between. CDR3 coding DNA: TGTGCCAGCAGCTTACCAGGCCGGGGCCAAGAGACCCAGTACTTC. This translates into CASSLPGRGQETQYF.

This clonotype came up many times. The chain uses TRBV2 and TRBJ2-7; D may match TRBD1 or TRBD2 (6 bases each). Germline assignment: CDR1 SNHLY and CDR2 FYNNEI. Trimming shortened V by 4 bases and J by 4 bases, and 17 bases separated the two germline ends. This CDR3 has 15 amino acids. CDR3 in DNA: TGTGCCAGCAGTGCTGAGTCGGGGGCCCCGTACGAGCAGTACTTC. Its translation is CASSAESGAPYEQYF.

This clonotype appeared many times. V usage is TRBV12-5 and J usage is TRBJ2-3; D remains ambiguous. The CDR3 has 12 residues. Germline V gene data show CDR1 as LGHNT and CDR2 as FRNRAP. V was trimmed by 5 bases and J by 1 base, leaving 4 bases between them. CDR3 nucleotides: TGTGCTAGTGGTCTACGCACAGATACGCAGTATTTT. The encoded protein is CASGLRTDTQYF. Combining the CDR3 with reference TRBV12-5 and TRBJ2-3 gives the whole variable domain DARVTQTPRHKVTEMGQEVTMRCQPILGHNTVFWYRQTMMQGLELLAYFRNRAPLDDSGMPKDRFSAEMPDATLATLKIQPSEPRDSAVYFCASGLRTDTQYFGPGTRLTVL.

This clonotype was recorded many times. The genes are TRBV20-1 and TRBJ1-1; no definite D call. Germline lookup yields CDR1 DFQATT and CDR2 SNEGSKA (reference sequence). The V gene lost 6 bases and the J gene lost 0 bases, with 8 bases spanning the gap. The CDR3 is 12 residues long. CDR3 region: CSALSMNTEAFF. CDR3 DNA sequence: TGCAGTGCCCTGAGCATGAACACTGAAGCTTTCTTT.

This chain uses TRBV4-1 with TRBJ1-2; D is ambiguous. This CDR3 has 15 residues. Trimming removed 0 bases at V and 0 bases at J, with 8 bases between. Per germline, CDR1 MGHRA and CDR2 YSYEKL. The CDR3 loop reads CASSQDMGANYGYTF. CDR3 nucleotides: TGCGCCAGCAGCCAAGATATGGGAGCTAACTATGGCTACACCTTC.